This record concerns one T cell receptor beta chain sequence. Sample treatment: oral pan-JAK inhibitor, 5-10 mg twice daily. Sampling of alopecia areata patients yielded lesional scalp punch biopsies as well as peripheral blood. These data belong to a study of CD8+ T cells in alopecia areata. Once RNA had been extracted, it was reverse transcribed into cDNA to act as the sequencing template. TCRdb keeps only in-frame clones here, not all; method: immunoSEQ multiplex PCR. This sample has roughly 190,000 clones, with 60% to 70% found just once. V lost 1 base and J lost 0; bases outside the gene matches: 2. The CDR3 runs 15 residues. Germline-derived CDR1 and CDR2 are SGHRS and YFSETQ.

The sample was CD4+ T cells sorted from blood, taken at week 4, from a patient treated with tofacitinib. The chain couples TRBV5-1 to TRBJ2-7, with 9 bases matching TRBD2. The receptor's source is a human donor with alopecia areata. The DNA of the CDR3 is TGCGCCAGCAGCTTGCGTAGCGGGAGCTCCTACGAGCAGTACTTC. Its protein is CASSLRSGSSYEQYF.